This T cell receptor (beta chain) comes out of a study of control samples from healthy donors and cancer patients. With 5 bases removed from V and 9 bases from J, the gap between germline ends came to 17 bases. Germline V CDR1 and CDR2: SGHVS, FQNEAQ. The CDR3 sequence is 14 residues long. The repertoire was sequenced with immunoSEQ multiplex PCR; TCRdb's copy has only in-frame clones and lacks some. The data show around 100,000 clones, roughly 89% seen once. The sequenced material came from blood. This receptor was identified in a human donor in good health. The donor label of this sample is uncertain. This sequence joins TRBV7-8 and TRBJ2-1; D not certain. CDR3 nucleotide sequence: TGTGCCAGCAGCCCAAGAGGCGTTCTTGGTGAGCAGTTCTTC. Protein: CASSPRGVLGEQFF.